This T cell receptor (beta chain) was recovered during a study of blood T cell repertoires in COVID-19. V was cut by 1 base and J by 7 bases, with 11 bases left in between. Germline CDR1 LGHDT, CDR2 YNNKEL (reference sequence). The CDR3 contains 15 residues. Original processing methods: It was from reference gene primer amplification that nucleated cell counts were estimated. Only in-frame clones appear in the TCRdb table, and some are missing; sequencing was by immunoSEQ multiplex PCR. The D gene and trimming were derived from the DNA, and the V and J assignments and clone size from that table. The sample holds a few hundred thousand clones, about 81% seen once. Cohort assignment relied on participant-reported clinical history.

This clonotype was sampled from a man in his forties who had recovered from COVID-19. The sequenced sample consisted of PBMCs or T cells enriched from blood (not recorded which). This sequence joins TRBV3-1 (or the pseudogene TRBV3-2) and TRBJ1-6, with D maybe TRBD1 (5 bases). The CDR3 coding sequence is TGTGCCAGCAGCCAAGGGGGCAGAAGAAATTCACCCCTCCACTTT. Translating gives CASSQGGRRNSPLHF.